This T cell receptor (beta chain) was identified during a study of tumor and adjacent non-tumor tissue in lung cancer. This sample's RNA came from whole unsorted tissue. The normal lung tissue was taken more than 3 cm from the tumor edge. Concerning this clonotype itself: Compared with germline, one end of the junction differs, possibly owing to a read error.

A modified ARM-PCR protocol with three rounds of nested PCR amplified TCRbeta. TCRdb reprocessed the multiplex PCR reads with MiXCR, giving one entry per CDR3 protein. The sample has tens of thousands of distinct CDR3 sequences; about two thirds are singletons. This CDR3 is 16 amino acids long. CDR1 and CDR2 from the germline V gene are MDHEN and SYDVKM. The chain joins TRBV28 to TRBJ1-4; 8 nucleotides agree with TRBD1. The TCR originated in a woman between 45 and 60 years old with non-small cell lung cancer. Material for sequencing was distant non-tumor lung tissue. The CDR3 DNA reads as TGTGTCAGCAGTTCGATCGGGGGACAGGCTAATGAAAAACTATTTTTT. Translation: CVSSSIGGQANEKLFF.